The rows below give T cell receptor beta chains drawn from one sample of a study of T cells after yellow fever vaccination. TCRdb passed the 5' RACE reads through MiXCR, listing each CDR3 protein once. The profile shows under 300,000 distinct CDR3 sequences, over 6.5% of them singletons. The sample here was CD4+ T cells sorted from PBMCs, taken on the day of the yellow fever booster vaccination. These receptors came from a man aged 25 to 40 who received the YFV17D yellow fever vaccine. CDR3s include the opening cysteine and the closing phenylalanine or tryptophan.

V	J	CDR3
TRBV28	TRBJ2-7	CASSPRVRQPIHF
TRBV6-1	TRBJ2-7	CASSPRDRANYEQYF
TRBV5-1	TRBJ1-1	CASSLGIGMNTEAFF
TRBV5-1	TRBJ2-7	CASSSGDWVHEQYF
TRBV3-1	TRBJ1-2	CASSQGQGSIYGYTF
TRBV6-2/TRBV6-3	TRBJ1-1	CASTKRGMNTEAFF
TRBV7-2	TRBJ2-1	CASSLAGVAGAWEQFF
TRBV18	TRBJ1-1	CASSSPRVPEAFF
TRBV15	TRBJ1-6	CATSASSYNSPLHF
TRBV4-1	TRBJ2-6	CASSQPPGVLTF
TRBV11-2	TRBJ2-7	CASSLTDRGVWYEQYF
TRBV5-1	TRBJ2-1	CASSPTSPVYNEQFF
TRBV7-2	TRBJ2-2	CASSLVGPPRGELFF
TRBV5-4	TRBJ2-1	CASSRDSGSYNEQFF
TRBV20-1	TRBJ1-4	CSASRTTNEKLFF
TRBV6-5	TRBJ2-3	CASSYVVSSGTDTQYF
TRBV20-1	TRBJ2-4	CSARARDGDIQYF
TRBV4-3	TRBJ1-3	CASSQEPLTGSGNTIYF
TRBV4-3	TRBJ2-6	CASSQDSGRHSGANVLTF
TRBV7-9	TRBJ2-7	CASSLDASLYKQYF
TRBV20-1	TRBJ2-3	CSARRGSSTDTQYF
TRBV12-3/TRBV12-4	TRBJ2-2	CAAARQGMAGELFF
TRBV18	TRBJ2-7	CASSPGGRPYEQYF
TRBV7-2	TRBJ1-5	CASSGTGSNQPQHF
TRBV10-3	TRBJ2-2	CAVSPSGSGSGELFF
TRBV28	TRBJ2-1	CASSPPLGASSQFF
TRBV20-1	TRBJ2-3	CSASTGPHGSTQYF
TRBV20-1	TRBJ1-2	CSAGDRSVLGYTF
TRBV6-2/TRBV6-3	TRBJ2-1	CASKSDISYNEQFF
TRBV6-5	TRBJ2-7	CASSWTGTVAEEQYF
TRBV10-3	TRBJ2-3	CAISDPTASTDTQYF
TRBV3-1	TRBJ2-1	CASSPGLINEQFF
TRBV7-2	TRBJ2-5	CASSELADQETQYF
TRBV29-1	TRBJ2-1	CSVEGGRWGAYNEQFF
TRBV5-4	TRBJ2-7	CASSSGAGGVYEQYF
TRBV6-1	TRBJ2-1	CASSPPGRSYNEQFF
TRBV7-2	TRBJ2-3	CASSPTGTERDTQYF
TRBV29-1	TRBJ1-2	CSDTDRVYGYTF
TRBV13	TRBJ2-7	CASSSSDRGIHEQYF
TRBV29-1	TRBJ1-1	CSGFNTEAFF
TRBV12-3/TRBV12-4	TRBJ2-7	CASSPGGPREQYF
TRBV27	TRBJ1-5	CASKGSETANQPQHF
TRBV12-3/TRBV12-4	TRBJ2-1	CASSFNEQFF
TRBV9	TRBJ1-4	CASSTGALGEKLFF
TRBV10-3	TRBJ1-5	CAISEPGEPQHF
TRBV12-3/TRBV12-4	TRBJ2-5	CASSLGRRRRRGETQYF
TRBV28	TRBJ2-5	CASSLWRETQYF
TRBV6-1	TRBJ2-5	CASRDRGKSETQYF
TRBV7-9	TRBJ2-2	CASFPLAGVFSGELFF
TRBV7-9	TRBJ2-2	CASSLEKGSNTGELFF
TRBV6-2/TRBV6-3	TRBJ2-2	CASSSVRPGELFF